The 23 T cell receptor beta chains in this list originate from one sample, sequenced in a study of CD8 T cells in ankylosing spondylitis (dated by TCRdb to 2016 to 2017). General conclusions and limits of the study: Blood from ankylosing spondylitis patients appeared to be characterized by a TCR beta motif made up of several highly homologous amino acid variants.

Library preparation used 5' RACE. TCRdb shows the sequencer as Illumina HiSeq 2500. TCRdb ran its own pipeline on the public reads, namely fastp trimming at Q25 and MiXCR clone calling, and kept in-frame beta chains. All rows with the same CDR3 protein become a single entry with the most common DNA and genes. The sample data list about 390,000 distinct CDR3 sequences, and 20% to 25% of these were observed just once. In total, the top ten clones hold about 17% of the sample. Which antigens these TCRs recognize remains unknown. The sequenced sample was blood, either unsorted or a sorted T cell fraction (not recorded which). The origin of the receptors is a male donor with ankylosing spondylitis.

As for this clonotype: At one end, the junction sequence differs from germline, possibly due to a read error. The rearrangement joins TRBV4-3 to TRBJ1-2; TRBD1 is a possible D gene (6 bases). The CDR3 sequence is 14 residues long. Germline V gene lookup returns CDR1 LGHNA and CDR2 YSLEER. CDR3 sequence reads: CASSQDGGGYRYTF. For the CDR3, the DNA is TGCGCCAGCAGCCAAGATGGTGGGGGCTATCGCTACACCTTC.

This chain links TRBV4-3 with TRBJ2-3; D unclear. CDR1 and CDR2 from the germline V gene are LGHNA and YSLEER. This CDR3 region has 13 residues. The V gene lost 4 bases and the J gene lost 0 bases, with 5 bases spanning the gap. The chain's CDR3 is CASSRTSTDTQYF. CDR3 nucleotides: TGCGCCAGCAGCCGCACTAGCACAGATACGCAGTATTTT.

This clonotype was counted a few times. The gene calls are TRBV20-1 and TRBJ2-3; D is perhaps TRBD2 (5 bases). The CDR3 totals 15 residues. Trimming cost V 2 bases and J 0 bases, with 12 bases left between them. The germline V gene has CDR1 DFQATT and CDR2 SNEGSKA (reference sequence). The CDR3 DNA is TGCAGTGCTAGATCCTATAGCGCCAGCACAGATACGCAGTATTTT. Protein: CSARSYSASTDTQYF.

This clonotype was seen many times. The chain joins TRBV7-2 to TRBJ2-3, with 14 bases identical to TRBD2. The junction had 5 bases not matched to a gene; V was cut back by 5 bases and J by 7 bases. The germline V gene has CDR1 SGHTA and CDR2 FQGNSA. There are 15 residues in the CDR3. The CDR3 region is CASSLGLAGVNTQYF. Written as DNA, the CDR3 is TGTGCCAGCAGCCTGGGACTAGCGGGAGTAAATACGCAGTATTTT. The complete variable domain, with remaining parts taken from reference TRBV7-2 and TRBJ2-3, reads GAGVSQSPSNKVTEKGKDVELRCDPISGHTALYWYRQSLGQGLEFLIYFQGNSAPDKSGLPSDRFSAERTGGSVSTLTIQRTQQEDSAVYLCASSLGLAGVNTQYFGPGTRLTVL.

The rearrangement joins TRBV6-7 to TRBJ2-3, with 7 bases fitting TRBD1. TRBV6-7 is known as an ORF, though its function is uncertain. The CDR3 length is 13 residues. With V trimmed by 8 bases and J by 1 base, 3 bases remained unmatched. The CDR3 loop reads CASFDRGTDTQYF. The CDR3 DNA reads TGTGCCAGCTTCGACAGGGGCACAGATACGCAGTATTTT.

This clonotype occurred once. This rearrangement joins TRBV6-5 to TRBJ2-7; 8 nucleotides line up with TRBD2. Germline V gene sequence: CDR1 MNHEY, CDR2 SVGAGI. V lost 1 base and J lost 5; bases outside the gene matches: 7. The CDR3 totals 15 residues. CDR3 in amino acids: CASSYYTGGPDEQYF. CDR3 coding DNA: TGTGCCAGCAGTTACTATACGGGAGGGCCGGACGAGCAGTACTTC.

The chain couples TRBV9 to TRBJ2-1; 11 bases agree with TRBD2. Trimming took 4 bases from V and 4 from J; bases not matched to a gene: 16. The CDR3 covers 19 residues. Germline lookup yields CDR1 SGDLS and CDR2 YYNGEE. The CDR3 coding sequence is TGTGCCAGCAGCTCAGGGGTTAGCGGGAGGGGGGCTGGATACAATGAGCAGTTCTTC. Residues: CASSSGVSGRGAGYNEQFF.

The chain uses TRBV10-3 and TRBJ2-6; D call uncertain. Per germline, CDR1 ENHRY and CDR2 SYGVKD. The CDR3 has 16 amino acids. The V and J ends lost 8 bases and 3 bases respectively, with 17 bases between them. DNA for the CDR3: TGTGCCATCTCTCCCGACGCCTCGCATGGGGCCAACGTCCTGACTTTC. Protein sequence: CAISPDASHGANVLTF.

This clonotype was seen a few times. The chain recombines TRBV3-1 with TRBJ2-1, with a tentative D call TRBD2 (6 bases). The CDR3 is made up of 16 amino acids. V lost 4 bases to trimming and J lost 2 bases, with 15 bases between them. Germline V gene lookup returns CDR1 LGHDT and CDR2 YNNKEL (reference sequence). The DNA of the CDR3 is TGTGCCAGCAGCCGAAGAGCGGGTCAAACCTACAATGAGCAGTTCTTC. Protein sequence: CASSRRAGQTYNEQFF.

The sample holds a few counts of this clonotype. This chain links TRBV27 with TRBJ2-2, with 8 bases that match TRBD1. Germline values: CDR1 MNHEY, CDR2 SMNVEV (reference sequence). The CDR3 length is 17 residues. The J segment lost 8 bases and the V segment lost 5 bases, leaving 16 bases of the junction unmatched. CDR3 sequence: CASSTSRGRERRGELFF. In DNA form, the CDR3 reads TGTGCCAGCAGTACTTCCAGGGGGCGCGAGAGAAGGGGGGAGCTGTTTTTT.

V and J are TRBV19 and TRBJ2-3; the match to TRBD1 covers 9 bases. The germline V gene encodes CDR1 LNHDA and CDR2 SQIVND (reference sequence). V gave up 9 bases and J gave up 5 bases; unmatched junction bases: 9. CDR3 length: 14 amino acids. The DNA of the CDR3 is TGTGCCAGCAAATCCGGGACAGGGATAGATACGCAGTATTTT. It is translated as CASKSGTGIDTQYF.

The chain links TRBV6-2 or TRBV6-3 to TRBJ1-5; D is possibly TRBD1 (5 bases). The CDR3 consists of 15 residues. Germline values: CDR1 MNHEY, CDR2 SVGEGT. Trimming took 10 bases from V and 1 from J, leaving 17 bases between them. The CDR3 coding sequence is TGTGCCACCTCGCCACCGGGGCCGAGCAATCAGCCCCAGCATTTT. Its protein product is CATSPPGPSNQPQHF.

This clonotype was observed a handful of times. The chain is built from TRBV20-1 and TRBJ2-5; 10 positions agree with TRBD2. The CDR3 is 16 residues long. V shed 0 bases and J 7 bases; nucleotides not matched to a gene: 11. Germline loops: CDR1 DFQATT, CDR2 SNEGSKA (reference sequence). CDR3 DNA: TGCAGTGCTAGAGACCGACTAGCGGGTACCCCAGGGACCCAGTACTTC. Protein sequence: CSARDRLAGTPGTQYF.

This clonotype was seen more than once but under ten times. The chain combines TRBV20-1 with TRBJ2-3; no firm D call. The CDR3 consists of 8 residues. CDR1 and CDR2 (germline): DFQATT, SNEGSKA (reference sequence). In nucleotides, the CDR3 is TGCAGCACAGATACGCAGTATTTT. Its translation is CSTDTQYF.

This clonotype was detected a few times. The chain employs TRBV5-1 and TRBJ1-2; D unresolved. Between the trimmed V and J ends, which lost 2 bases and 7 bases, there was a span of 12 bases. CDR1 and CDR2 (germline): SGHRS, YFSETQ. The CDR3 contains 13 residues. The CDR3: CASSLPGFTGYTF. Here the CDR3 DNA reads TGCGCCAGCAGCTTACCGGGATTCACTGGCTACACCTTC. The variable domain in full, completed from reference TRBV5-1 and TRBJ1-2, reads KAGVTQTPRYLIKTRGQQVTLSCSPISGHRSVSWYQQTPGQGLQFLFEYFSETQRNKGNFPGRFSGRQFSNSRSEMNVSTLELGDSALYLCASSLPGFTGYTFGSGTRLTVV.

The genes are TRBV12-3 or TRBV12-4 and TRBJ2-3; 8 bases fit TRBD2. This CDR3 contains 17 residues. V trimming: 5 bases; J trimming: 2 bases; junction bases outside the gene matches: 12. DNA for the CDR3: TGTGCCAGCAGTCTCCGGGGGGGCAACTTCAACACAGATACGCAGTATTTT. Amino acid sequence: CASSLRGGNFNTDTQYF.

This clonotype came up a few times. The chain is built from TRBV11-3 and TRBJ2-5; D is ambiguous. From germline, CDR1 is SGHNT and CDR2 YENEEA. The CDR3 is 14 residues long. The V and J ends lost 5 bases and 2 bases respectively, with 12 bases between them. As DNA, the CDR3 is TGTGCCAGCAGCCCAGCCCCGAGGCAAGAGACCCAGTACTTC. Amino acids: CASSPAPRQETQYF. The full variable domain, in which reference TRBV11-3 and TRBJ2-5 provide the parts outside the CDR3, is EAGVVQSPRYKIIEKKQPVAFWCNPISGHNTLYWYLQNLGQGPELLIRYENEEAVDDSQLPKDRFSAERLKGVDSTLKIQPAELGDSAVYLCASSPAPRQETQYFGPGTRLLVL.

This rearrangement joins TRBV20-1 to TRBJ2-2; 9 nucleotides align to TRBD1. This CDR3 contains 16 residues. J gave up 6 bases and V 4 bases, and 12 bases lay outside the gene matches. Germline V gene sequence: CDR1 DFQATT, CDR2 SNEGSKA (reference sequence). CDR3 in DNA: TGCAGTGCTACGCCCATCGGGACAGGGACATCCGGGGAGCTGTTTTTT. Its protein is CSATPIGTGTSGELFF.

The CDR3 reads CAISELGYGYTF. The CDR3 nucleotides are TGTGCCATCAGTGAATTGGGGTATGGCTACACCTTC. The V gene is TRBV10-3, the J gene TRBJ1-2; D call uncertain. With 3 bases removed from V and 5 bases from J, the gap between germline ends came to 7 bases. CDR1 is ENHRY, CDR2 SYGVKD, per germline. The CDR3 has 12 amino acids.

The chain employs TRBV13 and TRBJ2-2, with 14 bases that match TRBD2. CDR1 PRHDT and CDR2 FYEKMQ come from the germline V gene (reference sequence). V lost 3 bases and J lost 5; bases outside the gene matches: 11. The CDR3 has 19 residues. The CDR3 region has the DNA TGTGCCAGCAGCTTTCTACCGGGACTAGCGGGAGTAGGAACCGGGGAGCTGTTTTTT. Amino acid sequence: CASSFLPGLAGVGTGELFF.

The chain joins TRBV12-3 or TRBV12-4 to TRBJ2-3; D is uncertain. Trimming removed 3 bases at V and 1 base at J, with 5 bases between. This CDR3 region has 13 residues. CDR3 nucleotide sequence: TGTGCCAGCAGTTTCGCACGCACAGATACGCAGTATTTT. Translating it yields CASSFARTDTQYF.

In its sample, this clonotype was seen many times. This chain connects TRBV5-1 to TRBJ2-2, with D perhaps given as TRBD1 or TRBD2 (5 bases each). Germline V gene data show CDR1 as SGHRS and CDR2 as YFSETQ. The CDR3 covers 15 residues. The V gene lost 4 bases and the J gene lost 1 base, with 11 bases spanning the gap. CDR3 loop: CASSLGAENTGELFF. DNA of the CDR3: TGCGCCAGCAGCCTCGGGGCAGAGAACACCGGGGAGCTGTTTTTT.

There are a few counts of this clonotype. V is TRBV12-3 or TRBV12-4 and J is TRBJ2-7, with 7 bases that match TRBD2. V was clipped by 5 bases and J by 5 bases; unmatched bases: 12. The CDR3 has 15 amino acids. In nucleotides, the CDR3 is TGTGCCAGCAGTCCCCGCCGGACGGGAGGAGACGAGCAGTACTTC. This codes for CASSPRRTGGDEQYF.